This entry describes one T cell receptor (beta chain). TCRdb analysed the RT-PCR reads with MiXCR anew, one entry per CDR3 protein. The sample yields about a million distinct CDR3 sequences, roughly 18% seen once. The data originate from a study of patients and donors after allogeneic stem cell transplantation. V lost 0 bases to trimming and J lost 5 bases, with 12 bases between them. Looked up from germline, CDR1 is SGHRS and CDR2 is YFSETQ. The CDR3 spans 15 residues. This clonotype was obtained from a human donor who was either an allogeneic HSCT recipient or a stem cell or donor lymphocyte infusion donor (not recorded which). It is not recorded whose cells these are; they may come from a transplant donor. The sequencing sample was made of blood, either unsorted or a sorted T cell fraction (not recorded which). The genes are TRBV5-1 and TRBJ2-1; D could derive from TRBD1 or TRBD2 (5 bases each). In nucleotides, the CDR3 is TGCGCCAGCAGCTTGGAGGGGACGCGGCACAATGAGCAGTTCTTC. Its protein product is CASSLEGTRHNEQFF.